This entry describes one TCR beta chain. CD4+ cells yielded CD45RA+ naive and CD45RA-negative memory subsets. This sample is drawn from a study of shared clonotypes between healthy human individuals. There are 18 residues in the CDR3. Only in-frame clones appear in the TCRdb table, and some are missing; sequencing was by immunoSEQ multiplex PCR. The data contain roughly 1,500,000 clones, about 98.5% of them singletons. Source material: naive CD4+ T cells sorted from blood. Subset here: CD45RA+ positively selected. V and J are TRBV21-1 and TRBJ1-1. TRBV21-1 has pseudogene status. This clonotype was obtained from a young man in good health. The CDR3 bases are TGTGCCAGCAGCAAAGAGGTGGAAAAGAAGGAGAAGAACACTGAAGCTTTCTTT. Its protein is CASSKEVEKKEKNTEAFF.